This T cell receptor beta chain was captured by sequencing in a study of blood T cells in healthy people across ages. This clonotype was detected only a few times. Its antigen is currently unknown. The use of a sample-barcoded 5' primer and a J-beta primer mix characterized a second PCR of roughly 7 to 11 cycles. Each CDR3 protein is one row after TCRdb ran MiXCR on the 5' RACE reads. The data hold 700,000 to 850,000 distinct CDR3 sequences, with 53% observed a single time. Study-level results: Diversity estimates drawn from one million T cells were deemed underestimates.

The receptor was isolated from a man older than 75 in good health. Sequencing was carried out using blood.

The CDR3 loop is CASSLDSANSGANVLTF. The CDR3 DNA is TGCGCCAGCAGCTTGGATTCAGCCAACTCTGGGGCCAACGTCCTGACTTTC. The chain carries TRBV5-1 and TRBJ2-6; D unclear. With 0 bases removed from V and 0 bases from J, the gap between germline ends came to 10 bases. Looked up from germline, CDR1 is SGHRS and CDR2 is YFSETQ. This CDR3 region has 17 residues.